Each of the 23 T cell receptor beta chains below was sequenced from the same sample in a study of human T cells and chemical hapten exposure. Each CDR3 protein gets one entry after TCRdb re-called the RACE reads with MiXCR. This table has roughly 250,000 distinct CDR3 sequences, about 8.6% appearing once. Time point defined: pre-sensitization, week 0. Treatment noted: therapeutic diphenylcyclopropenone sensitization with weekly scalp DPC. The material sequenced was whole blood, taken in connection with sensitization to the hapten diphenylcyclopropenone (DPC). The receptors originated from a woman in her thirties or forties with alopecia areata. Some clones in this sample may be carry-over from other donors' samples.

This clonotype showed up many times. The genes are TRBV21-1 and TRBJ2-7; the D segment call TRBD1 is taken from the table without a DNA check. TRBV21-1 is classified as a pseudogene. This CDR3 has 18 amino acids. CDR3 in amino acids: CASIPLAPLGTGSYEQYF. CDR3 coding DNA: TGTGCCAGCATACCCCTGGCTCCCCTGGGGACAGGGAGCTACGAGCAGTACTTC.

The chain couples TRBV29-1 to TRBJ2-1; D is undetermined. Germline values: CDR1 SQVTM, CDR2 ANQGSEA. V lost 3 bases and J lost 7, with 10 bases in between. The CDR3 contains 12 residues. CDR3 nucleotide sequence: TGCAGCGTTGAGATCGGGCCAAATGAGCAGTTCTTC. It encodes CSVEIGPNEQFF.

This clonotype was detected only a few times. V usage is TRBV7-3 and J usage is TRBJ2-1; 8 bases match TRBD2. J gave up 7 bases and V 3 bases, and 8 bases lay outside the gene matches. The CDR3 sequence is 15 residues long. Germline-derived CDR1 and CDR2 are SGHTA and FQGTGA. DNA of the CDR3: TGTGCCAGCAGCTTTAGCGGGAATATGAGGAATGAGCAGTTCTTC. Its protein is CASSFSGNMRNEQFF.

The chain joins TRBV6-2 or TRBV6-3 to TRBJ2-7; TRBD2 aligns across 7 bases. Per germline, CDR1 MNHEY and CDR2 SVGEGT. This CDR3 is built from 15 residues. Trimming cost V 6 bases and J 3 bases; bases outside gene matches: 11. DNA of the CDR3: TGTGCCAGCAGAACGATCCGGGACTACCACTACGAGCAGTACTTC. Translation gives CASRTIRDYHYEQYF.

This clonotype was seen only a few times. The J gene is TRBJ2-5, the V gene TRBV7-9; 7 bases match TRBD1. Germline trimming cut 2 bases from V and 0 bases from J; bases unmatched to any gene: 3. The CDR3 covers 15 residues. Germline V gene lookup returns CDR1 SEHNR and CDR2 FQNEAQ (reference sequence). This CDR3 reads CASSLRDSHQETQYF. The DNA for the CDR3 is TGTGCCAGCAGCTTAAGGGACAGCCACCAAGAGACCCAGTACTTC.

Only a few counts were recorded for this clonotype. This chain's CDR3 is CASSSGQNTGELFF. The CDR3 DNA reads as TGTGCCAGCAGTTCGGGACAGAACACCGGGGAGCTGTTTTTT. This chain joins TRBV28 and TRBJ2-2; a weak D match, TRBD1 (6 bases). Trimming took off 4 bases at V and 1 base at J, with 7 bases between the two ends. Germline-derived CDR1 and CDR2 are MDHEN and SYDVKM. The length of the CDR3 is 14 residues. Looking up the rest from reference TRBV28 and TRBJ2-2 gives the full variable domain: DVKVTQSSRYLVKRTGEKVFLECVQDMDHENMFWYRQDPGLGLRLIYFSYDVKMKEKGDIPEGYSVSREKKERFSLILESASTNQTSMYLCASSSGQNTGELFFGEGSRLTVL.

This clonotype was seen only a few times. The chain employs TRBV9 and TRBJ2-6, with a tentative D call TRBD1 (6 bases). Trimming stripped 4 bases from V and 0 bases from J, with 11 bases between. CDR3 size: 16 residues. Germline loops: CDR1 SGDLS, CDR2 YYNGEE. The CDR3 protein is CASSSDRSSGANVLTF. As DNA, the CDR3 is TGTGCCAGCAGCTCAGACAGGTCCTCTGGGGCCAACGTCCTGACTTTC.

The DNA of the CDR3 is TGCGCCAGCAGCTTGGACAGAAACAATGAGCAGTTCTTC. It encodes CASSLDRNNEQFF. This chain connects TRBV5-1 to TRBJ2-1; D uncertain. With 0 bases removed from V and 5 bases from J, the gap between germline ends came to 6 bases. The germline CDR1 and CDR2 sequences are SGHRS and YFSETQ. This CDR3 has 13 residues.

This clonotype was seen a handful of times. The rearrangement joins TRBV20-1 to TRBJ2-7; tentatively, D is TRBD1 or TRBD2 (5 bases each). There are 14 residues in the CDR3. The germline V and J ends were trimmed by 0 bases and 2 bases, with 11 bases remaining between them. Germline assignment: CDR1 DFQATT and CDR2 SNEGSKA (reference sequence). CDR3 DNA: TGCAGTGCTAGAGATCTGGGACGGACCTACGAGCAGTACTTC. Translation: CSARDLGRTYEQYF.

This clonotype appeared a few times. This rearrangement joins TRBV11-2 to TRBJ2-5; D is unclear. Per germline, CDR1 SGHAT and CDR2 FQNNGV. This CDR3 has 13 residues. Between the trimmed V and J ends, which lost 5 bases and 4 bases, there was a span of 11 bases. The CDR3 is CASSPGYRETQYF. CDR3 coding DNA: TGTGCCAGCAGCCCTGGGTACCGAGAGACCCAGTACTTC.

The chain employs TRBV13 and TRBJ2-7, with TRBD1 identical over 7 bases. V lost 5 bases and J lost 3; bases outside the gene matches: 10. Germline-derived CDR1 and CDR2 are PRHDT and FYEKMQ (reference sequence). The CDR3 spans 15 residues. CDR3 amino acids: CASSTKPWDSYEQYF. As DNA, the CDR3 is TGTGCCAGCAGCACTAAACCCTGGGACAGCTACGAGCAGTACTTC.

The rearrangement uses TRBV5-6 and TRBJ2-3, with a weak D call TRBD2 (6 bases). Germline loops: CDR1 SGHDT, CDR2 YYEEEE. Trimming pared 4 bases from V and 0 bases from J, leaving 15 bases between. The CDR3 is 16 amino acids. CDR3 nucleotide sequence: TGTGCCAGCAGCCTAAAAACCGGGACTAGCACAGATACGCAGTATTTT. This codes for CASSLKTGTSTDTQYF.

J is TRBJ1-5 and V is TRBV12-3 or TRBV12-4, with a possible D match to TRBD1 (6 bases). This CDR3 region has 12 residues. Trimming removed 7 bases from V and 6 bases from J, with 10 bases in between. The CDR3 sequence is CASKGGGQPQHF. CDR3 coding DNA: TGTGCCAGCAAGGGGGGAGGTCAGCCCCAGCATTTT.

The V call is TRBV5-1, the J call TRBJ2-7, with 11 nucleotides matching TRBD2. The CDR3 runs 16 residues. Germline lookup yields CDR1 SGHRS and CDR2 YFSETQ. V was clipped by 0 bases and J by 2 bases; unmatched bases: 4. The CDR3 nucleotides are TGCGCCAGCAGCTTGGGGGGGACTAGCGGAACCTACGAGCAGTACTTC. Its translation: CASSLGGTSGTYEQYF.

This clonotype was seen a few times. This rearrangement joins TRBV14 to TRBJ1-1; a possible D gene is TRBD1 (6 bases). The germline gives CDR1 SGHDN, CDR2 FVKESK. V gave up 5 bases and J gave up 4 bases, with 14 bases separating them. This CDR3 is 14 amino acids long. This CDR3 is CASSSQGKGTEAFF. As DNA, the CDR3 is TGTGCCAGCAGCTCCCAGGGGAAAGGCACTGAAGCTTTCTTT.

The rearrangement joins TRBV6-5 to TRBJ1-6; D might be TRBD1 (6 bases). This CDR3 comprises 15 residues. Germline CDR1 reads MNHEY; CDR2 reads SVGAGI. V dropped 7 bases and J dropped 6 bases, with 16 bases sitting between them. DNA of the CDR3: TGTGCCAGCATCCCGACCAGGGGAAGTAATTCACCCCTCCACTTT. It is translated as CASIPTRGSNSPLHF.

In its sample, this clonotype was seen a few times. The rearrangement uses TRBV5-4 and TRBJ1-2; possibly TRBD1 for D (5 bases). Germline loops: CDR1 SGHNT, CDR2 YYREEE (reference sequence). Trimming removed 4 bases at V and 4 bases at J, with 11 bases between. This CDR3 contains 13 residues. The CDR3 sequence: CASSDGTAYGYTF. In nucleotides, the CDR3 is TGTGCCAGCAGCGACGGGACCGCCTATGGCTACACCTTC.

In this sample, this clonotype turned up a few times. This sequence joins TRBV28 and TRBJ2-2; D might be TRBD1 (5 bases). The CDR3 is 14 amino acids. V gave up 4 bases and J gave up 2 bases, with 8 bases separating them. CDR1 and CDR2 (germline): MDHEN, SYDVKM. CDR3 loop: CASSWGPNTGELFF. DNA of the CDR3: TGTGCCAGCAGTTGGGGCCCAAACACCGGGGAGCTGTTTTTT. Full variable domain (missing parts from reference TRBV28 and TRBJ2-2): DVKVTQSSRYLVKRTGEKVFLECVQDMDHENMFWYRQDPGLGLRLIYFSYDVKMKEKGDIPEGYSVSREKKERFSLILESASTNQTSMYLCASSWGPNTGELFFGEGSRLTVL.

This clonotype was seen a few times. The chain joins TRBV5-6 to TRBJ2-3; D is undetermined. CDR3 size: 11 residues. Germline V CDR1 and CDR2: SGHDT, YYEEEE. The germline V and J ends were trimmed by 4 bases and 5 bases, with 5 bases remaining between them. CDR3 region: CASSTGDTQYF. The CDR3 coding sequence is TGTGCCAGCAGCACGGGAGATACGCAGTATTTT.

The genes are TRBV7-2 and TRBJ2-2; no definite D call. The ends were cut back, 0 bases at V and 5 bases at J, with 7 bases in the middle. The CDR3 is 14 residues long. The germline gives CDR1 SGHTA, CDR2 FQGNSA. CDR3 nucleotides: TGTGCCAGCAGCTTAGCGCGGTGGACCGGGGAGCTGTTTTTT. As protein: CASSLARWTGELFF.

This clonotype has only a few counts. The chain joins TRBV28 to TRBJ2-7; D gene unclear. Germline CDR1 and CDR2: MDHEN and SYDVKM. The V and J ends lost 3 bases and 2 bases respectively, with 14 bases between them. CDR3 length: 15 residues. The CDR3 protein is CASSFRRPFTYEQYF. In nucleotides, the CDR3 is TGTGCCAGCAGTTTTAGGCGGCCGTTCACCTACGAGCAGTACTTC.

This clonotype was detected many times. The V and J genes are TRBV4-2 and TRBJ1-1; unclear D gene. The V gene lost 0 bases and the J gene lost 4 bases, with 9 bases spanning the gap. Germline-derived CDR1 and CDR2 are LGHNA and YNFKEQ. The CDR3 totals 14 residues. The CDR3 DNA reads as TGTGCCAGCAGCCAAGATCAAGGAGCCACTGAAGCTTTCTTT. Its protein is CASSQDQGATEAFF.

The rearrangement links TRBV9 to TRBJ2-5, with 7 bases aligning to TRBD2. Germline CDR1 is SGDLS and CDR2 is YYNGEE. The CDR3 is made up of 13 amino acids. The V gene end was trimmed by 0 bases and the J gene end by 10 bases; junction bases not matched to a gene: 6. The CDR3 loop reads CASSVARAGDQYF. CDR3 DNA: TGTGCCAGCAGCGTAGCCCGCGCGGGGGACCAGTACTTC. Full variable domain (missing parts from reference TRBV9 and TRBJ2-5): DSGVTQTPKHLITATGQRVTLRCSPRSGDLSVYWYQQSLDQGLQFLIQYYNGEERAKGNILERFSAQQFPDLHSELNLSSLELGDSALYFCASSVARAGDQYFGPGTRLLVL.